These 14 T cell receptor beta chains were sequenced from one sample in a study of T cell clonality in common variable immunodeficiency. Study results and caveats: Fewer deletions and N-nucleotide insertions were reportedly seen in common variable immunodeficiency TCR beta sequences.

Profiled with immunoSEQ multiplex PCR; TCRdb holds only in-frame clones, not every one. Sampling found 25,000 to 35,000 clones, none seen once. The antigens of these receptors remain unknown. The sequencing input was peripheral blood mononuclear cells. These receptors were taken from a human donor with common variable immunodeficiency.

This clone was detected many times. The CDR3: CASSLLAGGPDTQYF. Incomplete CDR3 DNA: TGTGCCAGCAGCTTACTCGCGGGGGGGCCCGATACG. V gene TRBV7-9 combines with J gene TRBJ2-3; 9 bases are shared with TRBD2. The read is 3 residues too short to cover the CDR3 end, so that end is filled in from the germline J gene. The ends lost 2 bases at V and 6 bases at J; junction bases unmatched: 6. CDR1 and CDR2 from the germline V gene are SEHNR and FQNEAQ (reference sequence). The CDR3 has 15 residues.

For this clone: The read finishes 3 residues shy of the CDR3 end, and the germline J gene is used to complete it. This chain uses TRBV18 with TRBJ1-1, with D possibly TRBD1 on 6 matching bases. The CDR3 runs 17 residues. V was pared by 6 bases and J by 0 bases, with 20 bases between. From germline, CDR1 is KGHSH and CDR2 LQKENI. CDR3 DNA, as far as it was read: TGTGCCAGCTCCCTCGGACAGATTAAGGCCGTGAACACTGAA. Translated, it gives CASSLGQIKAVNTE. The complete CDR3 reads CASSLGQIKAVNTEAFF. The full variable domain, in which reference TRBV18 and TRBJ1-1 provide the parts outside the CDR3, is NAGVMQNPRHLVRRRGQEARLRCSPMKGHSHVYWYRQLPEEGLKFMVYLQKENIIDESGMPKERFSAEFPKEGPSILRIQQVVRGDSAAYFCASSLGQIKAVNTEAFFGQGTRLTVV.

Of note for this clone: The observed sequence ends 3 residues before the CDR3 terminus, with the missing tail filled in from the germline J gene. The chain is built from TRBV5-1 and TRBJ2-7; TRBD1 matches at 7 bases. Germline V CDR1 and CDR2: SGHRS, YFSETQ. After removal of 6 bases from V and 6 bases from J, the junction contained 9 bases not matched to a gene. The CDR3 has 13 residues. The sequenced part of the CDR3 DNA is TGCGCCAGCAACTCCGGACAGGACGCCGAG. As protein: CASNSGQDAE. The complete CDR3 protein is CASNSGQDAEQYF.

This clone showed up many times. The read terminates 3 residues before the CDR3 end, so the remaining end is supplied by the germline J gene. V and J are TRBV7-3 and TRBJ2-5, with no clear D. CDR1 SGHTA and CDR2 FQGTGA come from the germline V gene. Trimming removed 5 bases from V and 3 bases from J, with 10 bases in between. The CDR3 is 13 amino acids. The CDR3: CASSPLREETQYF. The covered CDR3 bases are TGTGCCAGCAGCCCTCTTAGGGAAGAGACC.

This clone was observed a few times. The read halts 3 residues ahead of the CDR3 end, with the missing end drawn from the germline J gene. The J gene is TRBJ2-7, the V gene TRBV19, with D possibly being TRBD1 (6 bases). The germline V gene has CDR1 LNHDA and CDR2 SQIVND (reference sequence). Deletions cut 5 bases from V and 3 bases from J, with 14 bases between. There are 14 residues in the CDR3. Partial CDR3 DNA: TGTGCCAGTAGTGCCAGGGGTGGTAGCTACGAG. This codes for CASSARGGSYE. The whole CDR3 sequence reads CASSARGGSYEQYF.

This clone was picked up a small number of times. The read terminates 3 residues before the CDR3 end, so the remaining end is supplied by the germline J gene. The chain carries TRBV2 and TRBJ1-2; possibly TRBD1 for D (6 bases). Trimming cost V 6 bases and J 5 bases, with 16 bases left between them. The CDR3 has 14 amino acids. Per the germline V gene, CDR1 is SNHLY and CDR2 is FYNNEI. CDR3 bases read: TGTGCCAGCAGCTTCGAGAGGGGGTGGTATGGC. Its translation is CASSFERGWYG. The entire CDR3 protein reads CASSFERGWYGYTF.

On this clone itself: The sequenced fragment ends 3 residues before the CDR3 boundary, so the rest is inferred from the germline J gene. The chain couples TRBV18 to TRBJ2-7; 7 nucleotides match TRBD1. The CDR3 contains 15 residues. Germline loops: CDR1 KGHSH, CDR2 LQKENI. Trimming cost V 0 bases and J 3 bases; bases outside gene matches: 5. CDR3 in amino acids: CASSPPGQVGYEQYF. CDR3 bases read: TGTGCCAGCTCACCACCCGGACAGGTCGGCTACGAG.

A remark on this clone: The DNA ends 3 residues before the CDR3 does, and the rest of the CDR3 is filled in from the germline J gene. The chain carries TRBV30 and TRBJ2-6; maybe TRBD1 (7 bases). Trimming removed 3 bases from V and 10 bases from J, with 16 bases in between. This CDR3 contains 14 residues. Germline V lookup: CDR1 GTSNPN, CDR2 SVGIG (reference sequence). CDR3 DNA (partial): TGTGCCTGGAGGGGGAGGACAGGTCCTAACGTC. Its translation is CAWRGRTGPNV. Given in full, the CDR3 is CAWRGRTGPNVLTF.

With respect to this clone: At one end, the junction sequence differs from germline, possibly due to a read error. Coverage ceases 3 residues before the CDR3 finishes, and the germline J gene fills in the end. The chain links TRBV7-7 to TRBJ2-5; 13 positions match TRBD2. CDR3 length: 16 residues. Germline V gene data show CDR1 as SSHAT and CDR2 as FNYEAQ (reference sequence). The sequenced part of the CDR3 DNA is TGTGCTAGCAGCCCAGGGACTAGCGGGATGAAGGAGACC. It encodes CASSPGTSGMKET. The CDR3 in full is CASSPGTSGMKETQYF.

This clone was counted a few times. The CDR3 end falls 3 residues outside the read, so it is completed with the germline J gene. This chain connects TRBV6-1 to TRBJ2-7; no firm D call. Trimming took off 4 bases at V and 2 bases at J, with 9 bases between the two ends. The CDR3 totals 13 residues. The germline V gene has CDR1 MNHNS and CDR2 SASEGT. Here the CDR3 reads CASSGHSTYEQYF. The CDR3 bases that were read are TGTGCCAGCAGTGGGCACAGTACCTACGAG.

This clone was counted ten times or more. CDR3: CASSILWNTEAFF. The sequenced part of the CDR3 DNA is TGTGCCAGTAGTATCTTGTGGAACACTGAA. The chain combines TRBV19 with TRBJ1-1; D ambiguous. The sequence runs out 3 residues before the end of the CDR3; the remainder is reconstructed from the germline J gene. Per the germline V gene, CDR1 is LNHDA and CDR2 is SQIVND (reference sequence). V shed 3 bases and J shed 1 base, with 6 bases lying between them. The CDR3 extends over 13 amino acids.

CDR3 in amino acids: CASSLDRAVRGEQFF. Partial CDR3 DNA: TGTGCCAGCAGCTTGGACAGGGCGGTCCGTGGTGAG. V and J are TRBV7-2 and TRBJ2-1; 8 positions match TRBD1. The CDR3 end lies 3 residues beyond the end of the read and is filled in from the germline J gene. V shed 3 bases, J shed 9 bases, and the junction held 10 bases outside the gene matches. Looked up from germline, CDR1 is SGHTA and CDR2 is FQGNSA. The CDR3 is 15 residues long. The complete variable domain, with remaining parts taken from reference TRBV7-2 and TRBJ2-1, reads GAGVSQSPSNKVTEKGKDVELRCDPISGHTALYWYRQSLGQGLEFLIYFQGNSAPDKSGLPSDRFSAERTGGSVSTLTIQRTQQEDSAVYLCASSLDRAVRGEQFFGPGTRLTVL.

Concerning this clone itself: The CDR3 end lies 3 residues beyond the end of the read and is filled in from the germline J gene. The chain carries TRBV18 and TRBJ2-7; 7 nucleotides line up with TRBD1. The CDR3 extends over 15 amino acids. Germline trimming cut 2 bases from V and 5 bases from J; bases unmatched to any gene: 9. Germline V CDR1 and CDR2: KGHSH, LQKENI. Partial CDR3 DNA: TGTGCCAGCTCACCAAGGAAGGGGGCTTGGGACGAG. Protein product: CASSPRKGAWDE. The whole CDR3 reads CASSPRKGAWDEQYF.

Points on this clone: The read is 3 residues too short to cover the CDR3 end, so that end is filled in from the germline J gene. The chain combines TRBV29-1 with TRBJ2-5; 13 nucleotides align to TRBD2. Germline V gene sequence: CDR1 SQVTM, CDR2 ANQGSEA. The CDR3 length is 15 residues. Losses at the gene ends were 7 bases for V and 5 bases for J; bases not matched to a gene: 10. The DNA read from the CDR3 is TGCAGCGCCCCGGGACTAGCGGGGCCGAGGGAGACC. Encoded protein: CSAPGLAGPRET. The CDR3 reads in full as CSAPGLAGPRETQYF.